This T cell receptor (beta chain) was observed in a study of a mutant IDH1 vaccine in newly diagnosed glioma. The wider study: Patients got their first vaccination 4-6 weeks after radiotherapy alone, or with temozolomide cycles.

Points from the study as a whole: Among patients, around 93% showed immune responses induced by the vaccine.

The table came from immunoSEQ multiplex PCR; TCRdb's copy has only in-frame clones and leaves some out. The data show 30,000 to 35,000 clones, with 75% to 95% seen just once and around 5.1% held by the top ten. About this clone: Its antigen is not identified.

The sample's time point: week 47, end of study. Every vaccination contained 300 ug of the mutant IDH1 20-mer peptide and was paired with topical imiquimod. Donors' newly diagnosed IDH1-mutant WHO grade 3 or 4 astrocytomas lacked nuclear ATRX. In germline, CDR1 is MNHNS, CDR2 SASEGT. V was pared by 8 bases and J by 7 bases, with 17 bases between. The CDR3 loop spans 13 amino acids. This clonotype originated in a woman in her thirties or forties with glioma. This material consisted of PBMCs, taken from a glioma patient whose treatment included an IDH1 peptide vaccine. The chain couples TRBV6-1 to TRBJ1-2, with unresolved D. The CDR3 region has the DNA TGTGCCAGCTTCTCCCCCCCCTCCCCTGGCTACACCTTC. This sequence encodes CASFSPPSPGYTF.